This paragraph covers one T cell receptor beta chain sequence. This clonotype was seen repeatedly, ten times or more. The clone's antigen remains unknown. Base qualities are not provided; no much larger clone lies one nucleotide away. This sample stems from a study of early T cells in non-severe SARS-CoV-2 infection (dated by TCRdb to the early 2020s). Broadly, across the study: TCR sequencing used bulk RNA from unsorted whole blood, so alpha and beta chains could not be paired. The investigation overall reported the following: VDJdb matching was skewed toward anti-spike CD8 responses and likely underestimated virus-specific expansions, missing private and CD4 specificities.

This was a case-control study nested in a cohort of healthcare workers in London, UK, who had nasopharyngeal swab PCR tests and blood samples taken every week. Between 23 and 31 March 2020, the week of the UK lockdown, healthcare workers were enrolled and then followed up weekly for as long as 16 weeks. Library method: 5' RACE. TCRdb lists the instrument as NextSeq 500. The TCR library protocol attached unique molecular identifiers to individual cDNA molecules to correct for sequencing error and PCR bias. Sequencing covered both TCR alpha and beta chains, and within each sample the abundances of alpha and beta sequences were tightly co-correlated. Per the authors' processing: Decombinator V4 was used to annotate TCR sequences for V gene, J gene and CDR3. TCRs were defined as expanded if a significant change between any two time points was detected under a Poisson model with p below 0.0001. TCR abundances were normalised to the total number of TCRs sequenced per sample and were expressed as counts per million. VDJdb, accessed on 1 November 2021, was searched for TCRs annotated for CMV, EBV and SARS-CoV-2, and TCRs annotated for more than one antigen were excluded. TCRdb trimmed public reads at Q25 via fastp, called clones via MiXCR and kept in-frame beta chains. Every entry covers one CDR3 protein and lists the most common genes and DNA from its rows. TCRdb's processing, not the authors', yielded these V and J calls. Across this sample there are 55,000 or so distinct CDR3 sequences, with roughly an eighth seen only once. Clones ranked in the top ten supply around 1.4% of the sample.

The sequenced material came from whole blood. This sequence was found in an adult who was a healthcare worker with PCR-confirmed SARS-CoV-2 infection or an uninfected control (not recorded which).

The nucleotide sequence is given as TGCAGTGCTAGGAGGGCGGGACTCACCGGGGAGCTGTTTTTT. It specifies CSARRAGLTGELFF. The rearranged segments are TRBV20-1 and TRBJ2-2; a weak D assignment points to TRBD2 (6 bases agree). The germline V gene (reference sequence) sets CDR1 to DFQATT and CDR2 to SNEGSKA. The CDR3 covers 14 residues, taking in both the cysteine and the phenylalanine. The entry retains the CDR3 DNA only, 42 bases that are in frame from base 1. Trimming costs V 3 bases and J 4 bases, and their ends lie 12 bases apart.